The source of this TCR beta chain is a study of cytomegalovirus exposure and HLA in healthy donors. For the study at large: In terms of ancestry, the Caucasian-associated cluster contained 81% of the approximately 420 genotyped donors.

60 Vbeta and 13 Jbeta primers were used in PCR. Produced via immunoSEQ multiplex PCR; TCRdb's table is partial and in-frame only. The sample consists of over 150,000 clones, around four fifths of them appearing once. Notes on this clone: Its antigen remains unidentified.

The germline CDR1 and CDR2 sequences are LNHDA and SQIVND (reference sequence). This CDR3 region has 10 residues. V lost 9 bases to trimming and J lost 5 bases, with 5 bases between them. Study-wide points: Follow-up analysis later connected one missense variant in DCLRE1C with trimming of TCR beta V- and J-genes. Previously analyzed data showed that most TCR beta V segments were productive at a frequency of about 87% or about 30%. It emerged from a later analysis that several of the most significant clusters appeared to be linked to common viral pathogens.

The sequence was collected from a woman aged 60-75 years in good health and CMV-seropositive. The sample comprised PBMCs. The V gene is TRBV19, the J gene TRBJ1-3; no clear D gene. The CDR3 is CASERNTIYF. As DNA, the CDR3 is TGTGCCAGCGAGAGAAACACCATATATTTT. The entire variable domain, with the rest obtained from reference TRBV19 and TRBJ1-3, is as follows: DGGITQSPKYLFRKEGQNVTLSCEQNLNHDAMYWYRQDPGQGLRLIYYSQIVNDFQKGDIAEGYSVSREKKESFPLTVTSAQKNPTAFYLCASERNTIYFGEGSWLTVV.